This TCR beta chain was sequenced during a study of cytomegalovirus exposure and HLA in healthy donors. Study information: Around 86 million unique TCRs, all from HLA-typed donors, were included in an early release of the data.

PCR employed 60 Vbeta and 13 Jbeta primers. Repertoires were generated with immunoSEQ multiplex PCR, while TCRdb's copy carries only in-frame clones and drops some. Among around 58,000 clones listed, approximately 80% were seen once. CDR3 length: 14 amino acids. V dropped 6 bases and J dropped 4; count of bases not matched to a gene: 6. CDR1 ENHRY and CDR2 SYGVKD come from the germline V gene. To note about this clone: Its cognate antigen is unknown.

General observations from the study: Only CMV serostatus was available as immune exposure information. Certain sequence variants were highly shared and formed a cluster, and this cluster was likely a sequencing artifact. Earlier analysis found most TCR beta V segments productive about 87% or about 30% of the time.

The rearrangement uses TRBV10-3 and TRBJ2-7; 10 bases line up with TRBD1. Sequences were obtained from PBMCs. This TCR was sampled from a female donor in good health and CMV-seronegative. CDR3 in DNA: TGTGCCATCAGCCGGGACAGGGGAGGTTACGAGCAGTACTTC. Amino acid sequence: CAISRDRGGYEQYF.